Below, 10 T cell receptor beta chains from the same sample are listed, as sequenced in a study of cytomegalovirus exposure and HLA in healthy donors. The primer mix had 60 Vbeta and 13 Jbeta primers. Libraries were prepared by immunoSEQ multiplex PCR; TCRdb keeps only in-frame clonotypes and omits some of them. The sample consists of 150,000 or so clones, roughly 82% of them appearing once. The sample was PBMCs. The receptors derive from a man aged 25 to 40 in good health and CMV-seronegative.

The chain combines TRBV21-1 with TRBJ2-1; the table assigns TRBD2, which was not confirmed against the DNA. TRBV21-1 is classified as a pseudogene. CDR3 length: 13 residues. DNA for the CDR3: TGTGCCAGCAGCAGTAGCAGCTACAATGAGCAGTTCTTC. Its translation is CASSSSSYNEQFF.

The gene calls are TRBV5-4 and TRBJ1-3; the D is unclear. This CDR3 is 13 amino acids long. Germline V gene sequence: CDR1 SGHNT, CDR2 YYREEE (reference sequence). V shed 0 bases and J shed 8 bases, with 9 bases lying between them. CDR3 sequence reads: CASSLEEVDTIYF. As DNA, the CDR3 is TGTGCCAGCAGCTTGGAAGAGGTAGACACCATATATTTT.

This chain uses TRBV19 with TRBJ2-3; the D gene is possibly TRBD1 (8 bases). Germline V gene data show CDR1 as LNHDA and CDR2 as SQIVND (reference sequence). The ends were cut back, 8 bases at V and 4 bases at J, with 19 bases in the middle. There are 15 residues in the CDR3. CDR3 nucleotide sequence: TGTGCCAGTGCCCGGACAGGGAGGGGACCAGATACGCAGTATTTT. Translated, it gives CASARTGRGPDTQYF. Together with reference TRBV19 and TRBJ2-3, the CDR3 gives the full variable domain: DGGITQSPKYLFRKEGQNVTLSCEQNLNHDAMYWYRQDPGQGLRLIYYSQIVNDFQKGDIAEGYSVSREKKESFPLTVTSAQKNPTAFYLCASARTGRGPDTQYFGPGTRLTVL.

The CDR3 bases are TGTGCCAGTAGTACAAGATCTCGGACAGCGAACACCGGGGAGCTGTTTTTT. Translated, it gives CASSTRSRTANTGELFF. V usage is TRBV19 and J usage is TRBJ2-2, with D maybe TRBD1 (6 bases). From germline, CDR1 is LNHDA and CDR2 SQIVND (reference sequence). The CDR3 extends over 17 amino acids. V was shortened by 4 bases and J by 0 bases, with 15 bases between the two germline ends.

This chain joins TRBV6-1 and TRBJ2-3; D gene uncertain. This CDR3 region has 13 residues. In germline, CDR1 is MNHNS, CDR2 SASEGT. V lost 2 bases to trimming and J lost 6 bases, with 9 bases between them. The CDR3 nucleotides read TGTGCCAGCAGTGAAACGGGTCGGGATACGCAGTATTTT. Protein sequence: CASSETGRDTQYF.

The chain employs TRBV5-6 and TRBJ2-7; D possibly corresponds to TRBD2 (6 bases). The CDR3 length is 16 residues. Germline V lookup: CDR1 SGHDT, CDR2 YYEEEE. Trimming pared 0 bases from V and 6 bases from J, leaving 19 bases between. The CDR3 nucleotides are TGTGCCAGCAGCTTGGAGGAGGGATTTAGACGATCCGAGCAGTACTTC. This codes for CASSLEEGFRRSEQYF. Full variable domain (remainder filled in from reference TRBV5-6 and TRBJ2-7): DAGVTQSPTHLIKTRGQQVTLRCSPKSGHDTVSWYQQALGQGPQFIFQYYEEEERQRGNFPDRFSGHQFPNYSSELNVNALLLGDSALYLCASSLEEGFRRSEQYFGPGTRLTVT.

The J gene is TRBJ1-1, the V gene TRBV5-1; 8 bases are shared with TRBD1. The J segment lost 5 bases and the V segment lost 0 bases, leaving 6 bases of the junction unmatched. This CDR3 spans 15 amino acids. CDR1 and CDR2 from the germline V gene are SGHRS and YFSETQ. For the CDR3, the DNA is TGCGCCAGCAGCTTGGACGCCAGGGGGCAAACTGAAGCTTTCTTT. Residues: CASSLDARGQTEAFF.

This chain connects TRBV2 to TRBJ2-7, with a weak D call TRBD1 (6 bases). CDR1 is SNHLY, CDR2 FYNNEI, per germline. The CDR3 contains 14 residues. Trimming removed 1 base from V and 2 bases from J, with 9 bases in between. CDR3 sequence: CASSEGRGAYEQYF. In nucleotides, the CDR3 is TGTGCCAGCAGTGAAGGCAGGGGAGCCTACGAGCAGTACTTC.

The CDR3 bases are TGTGCCAGCAGATCTACGCCCGGTGAAAAACTGTTTTTT. This translates into CASRSTPGEKLFF. This chain uses TRBV2 with TRBJ1-4; no clear D gene. CDR1 is SNHLY, CDR2 FYNNEI, per germline. V was cut by 6 bases and J by 7 bases, with 12 bases left in between. The CDR3 sequence is 13 residues long. Filled out from reference TRBV2 and TRBJ1-4, the complete variable domain reads EPEVTQTPSHQVTQMGQEVILRCVPISNHLYFYWYRQILGQKVEFLVSFYNNEISEKSEIFDDQFSVERPDGSNFTLKIRSTKLEDSAMYFCASRSTPGEKLFFGSGTQLSVL.

This clone was detected once. This chain uses TRBV7-9 with TRBJ2-2; TRBD1 might be the D (6 bases). The V and J ends lost 5 bases and 4 bases respectively, with 14 bases between them. The CDR3 loop spans 15 amino acids. Germline CDR1 reads SEHNR; CDR2 reads FQNEAQ (reference sequence). The CDR3 loop reads CASSPTQGFTGELFF. The CDR3 DNA reads as TGTGCCAGCAGCCCTACGCAGGGGTTCACCGGGGAGCTGTTTTTT.